This T cell receptor beta chain was captured by sequencing in a study of OX40 agonist ivuxolimab in advanced cancers. Study overall: Patients in the trial were receiving intravenous ivuxolimab every 2 weeks, at doses of 0.01 to 10 mg/kg. Participants averaged about 60 years of age (range 23 to 79) and were approximately 81% male.

If patients had autoimmune disease history or systemic immunosuppression, they were excluded. Assay used: immunoSEQ multiplex PCR; TCRdb lists only in-frame clones, some missing. Here the sample spans 65,000 to 95,000 clones, around 91% being singletons. Comments on this clone: The antigen is not known.

Study-level findings and limits: In the 0.1 to 3.0 mg/kg range, CD4+ and CD8+ blood T cells had expanded clonally by week 6.

Sequencing was performed on CD4+ or CD8+ T cells sorted from blood, taken in a trial of the OX40 agonist ivuxolimab. This TCR derives from an adult with an advanced solid tumor such as melanoma, head and neck, liver or kidney cancer.

The CDR3 protein is CASMKWQGGTAGELFF. For the CDR3, the DNA is TGTGCCAGTATGAAGTGGCAGGGTGGGACTGCCGGGGAGCTGTTTTTT. The chain joins TRBV19 to TRBJ2-2; tentatively, D is TRBD2 (6 bases). Germline V gene data show CDR1 as LNHDA and CDR2 as SQIVND (reference sequence). The CDR3 has 16 residues. V was trimmed by 7 bases and J by 6 bases, leaving 21 bases between them.